Listed here are 3 T cell receptor beta chains from one sample, sequenced in a study of neoadjuvant anti-PD-1 for oral cavity cancer. Clones were read by immunoSEQ multiplex PCR, and TCRdb kept only the in-frame ones, dropping some. The sample lists roughly 10,000 clones, 52% seen once, with roughly a quarter in the top ten. This material consisted of tumor tissue, taken before nivolumab (anti-PD-1) treatment. The source is a person aged 35 to 85 with oral cavity squamous cell carcinoma.

This chain connects TRBV6-5 to TRBJ2-7; 8 bases fit TRBD1. The V segment lost 6 bases and the J segment 2 bases; nucleotides outside the gene matches: 9. The CDR3 is 15 residues long. The germline gives CDR1 MNHEY, CDR2 SVGAGI. The CDR3 sequence: CASRGPGQAAYEQYF. Written as DNA, the CDR3 is TGTGCCAGCAGAGGACCGGGACAGGCTGCCTACGAGCAGTACTTC.

A few counts support this clone. The V gene is TRBV7-8, the J gene TRBJ1-1; 7 nucleotides line up with TRBD1. The CDR3 loop spans 15 amino acids. Germline CDR1 is SGHVS and CDR2 is FQNEAQ. After removal of 7 bases from V and 0 bases from J, the junction contained 8 bases not matched to a gene. CDR3: CASIRGTVMNTEAFF. CDR3 coding DNA: TGTGCCAGCATCCGAGGGACAGTCATGAACACTGAAGCTTTCTTT.

The CDR3 sequence: CASSFGPYEQYF. The DNA for the CDR3 is TGTGCCAGCAGCTTCGGACCCTACGAGCAGTACTTC. This chain joins TRBV7-9 and TRBJ2-7; D call uncertain. CDR1 and CDR2 from the germline V gene are SEHNR and FQNEAQ (reference sequence). V lost 3 bases and J lost 2, with 5 bases in between. This CDR3 comprises 12 residues.